This T cell receptor (beta chain) was recovered during a study of blood T cell repertoires in COVID-19. As for the study in general: Donors in the United States, Italy and Spain gave samples during acute or convalescent COVID-19. T cells, B-cell-depleted T cells, or PBMCs provided the cDNA or gDNA that served as material.

Study processing details: Nucleated cell counts were estimated from reference gene primer amplification. Libraries were prepared by immunoSEQ multiplex PCR; TCRdb keeps only in-frame clonotypes and omits some of them. Clone size and V and J calls were adopted from that table, with D and trimming inferred from the DNA. The sample consists of approximately 66,000 clones, approximately 89% of them appearing once. The sequence derives from a man aged 55-75 years with acute or convalescent COVID-19. The source material was peripheral blood.

CDR3 sequence reads: CASSYATGGVVAFF. In DNA, the CDR3 is TGTGCCAGCAGTTACGCGACAGGGGGAGTCGTAGCTTTCTTT. V gene TRBV6-5 combines with J gene TRBJ1-1; 9 bases map to TRBD1. CDR1 is MNHEY and CDR2 is SVGAGI in the germline V gene. CDR3 length equals 14 residues. Trimming took 2 bases from V and 10 from J; bases not matched to a gene: 8.